This passage covers 32 T cell receptor beta chains from one sample sequenced in a study of PD-L1 blockade in urothelial cancer. Regarding time point: pretreatment peripheral blood. TCRdb's copy holds only in-frame clones and misses some; the assay was immunoSEQ multiplex PCR. The sample carries fewer than 100,000 clones, roughly 80% recorded once. The sample here was PBMCs, taken around atezolizumab (anti-PD-L1) treatment. These receptors came from a man in his forties with urothelial cancer.

The chain is built from TRBV6-5 and TRBJ1-1; D might be TRBD1 (6 bases). The CDR3 consists of 13 residues. Germline CDR1 reads MNHEY; CDR2 reads SVGAGI. The V and J ends lost 6 bases and 2 bases respectively, with 10 bases between them. CDR3 nucleotides: TGTGCCAGCAGCCCGGACAGTAACACTGAAGCTTTCTTT. Its translation is CASSPDSNTEAFF.

This chain joins TRBV6-5 and TRBJ2-7, with 7 positions matching TRBD1. This CDR3 is 13 amino acids long. J lost 2 bases, V lost 7 bases, and 5 bases had no gene match. CDR1 and CDR2 from the germline V gene are MNHEY and SVGAGI. The CDR3 loop is CASNPGGPYEQYF. CDR3 coding DNA: TGTGCCAGCAATCCAGGGGGTCCCTACGAGCAGTACTTC.

The chain links TRBV29-1 to TRBJ1-1; 8 nucleotides align to TRBD1. V shed 2 bases and J 4 bases; nucleotides not matched to a gene: 6. Looked up from germline, CDR1 is SQVTM and CDR2 is ANQGSEA. CDR3 length: 14 residues. CDR3 in DNA: TGCAGCGTTGAACGGCAGGGGGCAGGCACTGAAGCTTTCTTT. This encodes CSVERQGAGTEAFF.

The CDR3 loop reads CASFEAGYQETQYF. The CDR3, as DNA: TGTGCCAGCTTCGAAGCAGGGTACCAAGAGACCCAGTACTTC. The rearrangement links TRBV7-9 to TRBJ2-5; D may be TRBD1 (5 bases). Per the germline V gene, CDR1 is SEHNR and CDR2 is FQNEAQ (reference sequence). Trimming stripped 8 bases from V and 0 bases from J, with 13 bases between. The length of the CDR3 is 14 residues.

The CDR3: CASRGLAETGELFF. The CDR3 bases are TGTGCCAGTAGGGGACTAGCGGAGACCGGGGAGCTGTTTTTT. The V gene is TRBV19, the J gene TRBJ2-2; the match to TRBD2 covers 11 bases. Germline trimming cut 6 bases from V and 5 bases from J; bases unmatched to any gene: 2. Germline V gene lookup returns CDR1 LNHDA and CDR2 SQIVND (reference sequence). This CDR3 has 14 residues.

This clone was seen only a few times. This sequence joins TRBV10-3 and TRBJ2-7; TRBD1 matches at 12 bases. The CDR3 length is 14 residues. With V trimmed by 5 bases and J by 5 bases, 4 bases remained unmatched. Germline V gene lookup returns CDR1 ENHRY and CDR2 SYGVKD. The CDR3 coding sequence is TGTGCCATCAGTCCCGGGACAGGGGGCCACGAGCAGTACTTC. It encodes CAISPGTGGHEQYF.

The chain uses TRBV5-5 and TRBJ1-5, with TRBD1 identical over 7 bases. The CDR3 is 15 residues long. Germline CDR1 and CDR2: SGHKS and YYEKEE (reference sequence). V shed 3 bases, J shed 3 bases, and the junction held 6 bases outside the gene matches. DNA for the CDR3: TGTGCCAGCAGCTCATATGGACAGGACAATCAGCCCCAGCATTTT. Amino acid sequence: CASSSYGQDNQPQHF. Variable domain in full (rest from reference TRBV5-5 and TRBJ1-5): DAGVTQSPTHLIKTRGQQVTLRCSPISGHKSVSWYQQVLGQGPQFIFQYYEKEERGRGNFPDRFSARQFPNYSSELNVNALLLGDSALYLCASSSYGQDNQPQHFGDGTRLSIL.

This clone showed up just a few times. The rearrangement joins TRBV4-1 to TRBJ1-3, with D perhaps matching TRBD1 (5 bases). From germline, CDR1 is MGHRA and CDR2 YSYEKL. The V gene lost 2 bases and the J gene lost 0 bases, with 11 bases spanning the gap. This CDR3 has 16 residues. The CDR3: CASSQLQVGSGNTIYF. CDR3 in DNA: TGCGCCAGCAGCCAACTACAGGTCGGCTCTGGAAACACCATATATTTT.

The chain carries TRBV30 and TRBJ2-1; the match to TRBD2 covers 7 bases. CDR3 length: 15 residues. V was pared by 2 bases and J by 2 bases, with 6 bases of the junction left unmatched. Germline lookup yields CDR1 GTSNPN and CDR2 SVGIG (reference sequence). CDR3 region: CAWSMGEGTYNEQFF. The CDR3 DNA reads TGTGCCTGGAGTATGGGGGAGGGGACCTACAATGAGCAGTTCTTC.

The chain links TRBV6-5 to TRBJ2-7, with TRBD2 matching over 13 bases. Germline V gene sequence: CDR1 MNHEY, CDR2 SVGAGI. The CDR3 totals 15 residues. V was pared by 6 bases and J by 2 bases, with 4 bases of the junction left unmatched. CDR3 nucleotides: TGTGCCAGCAGCCGGGGACTAGCGGGAACCTACGAGCAGTACTTC. The encoded protein is CASSRGLAGTYEQYF.

The chain links TRBV5-1 to TRBJ2-7, with a possible D match to TRBD1 (5 bases). The germline gives CDR1 SGHRS, CDR2 YFSETQ. The CDR3 has 14 residues. The ends were cut back, 0 bases at V and 2 bases at J, with 9 bases in the middle. Here the CDR3 reads CASSLGTTAYEQYF. Written as DNA, the CDR3 is TGCGCCAGCAGCTTGGGGACAACGGCCTACGAGCAGTACTTC.

This chain joins TRBV9 and TRBJ2-3; D remains ambiguous. Trimming cost V 0 bases and J 0 bases, with 8 bases left between them. Germline V gene sequence: CDR1 SGDLS, CDR2 YYNGEE. This CDR3 has 15 residues. The CDR3 bases are TGTGCCAGCAGCGTAGGCAGGCTAAGCACAGATACGCAGTATTTT. It translates to CASSVGRLSTDTQYF. The full variable domain, rest sourced from reference TRBV9 and TRBJ2-3, is DSGVTQTPKHLITATGQRVTLRCSPRSGDLSVYWYQQSLDQGLQFLIQYYNGEERAKGNILERFSAQQFPDLHSELNLSSLELGDSALYFCASSVGRLSTDTQYFGPGTRLTVL.

The chain couples TRBV19 to TRBJ1-5, with 9 bases lining up with TRBD1. Germline CDR1 is LNHDA and CDR2 is SQIVND (reference sequence). This CDR3 region has 14 residues. Trimming cost V 10 bases and J 5 bases; bases outside gene matches: 9. CDR3 residues: CATRRQGDYQPQHF. The CDR3 DNA follows: TGTGCCACCCGCCGACAGGGGGATTATCAGCCCCAGCATTTT.

This clone was counted a single time. The chain carries TRBV4-1 and TRBJ2-7; TRBD2 matches at 7 bases. CDR1 MGHRA and CDR2 YSYEKL come from the germline V gene. The CDR3 consists of 16 residues. The junction had 10 bases not matched to a gene; V was cut back by 5 bases and J by 0 bases. The CDR3 region is CASSNGRGSSSYEQYF. Here the CDR3 DNA reads TGCGCCAGCAGCAACGGGCGCGGGAGTAGCTCCTACGAGCAGTACTTC.

The chain carries TRBV7-8 and TRBJ2-5, with D possibly matching TRBD2 (6 bases). CDR1 is SGHVS and CDR2 is FQNEAQ in the germline V gene. This CDR3 region has 18 residues. V lost 7 bases, J lost 2 bases, and 26 bases lay in between. This CDR3 is CASTSRDLKPGDQETQYF. In DNA, the CDR3 is TGTGCCAGCACCTCCCGGGACCTTAAACCGGGGGATCAAGAGACCCAGTACTTC.

This chain joins TRBV30 and TRBJ1-5; TRBD1 matches 9 bases. CDR3 length: 13 amino acids. CDR1 and CDR2 (germline): GTSNPN, SVGIG (reference sequence). The junction had 4 bases not matched to a gene; V was cut back by 5 bases and J by 5 bases. The CDR3 region is CAWGTGLDQPQHF. In DNA form, the CDR3 reads TGTGCCTGGGGGACAGGGTTGGATCAGCCCCAGCATTTT. The complete variable domain, with remaining parts taken from reference TRBV30 and TRBJ1-5, reads SQTIHQWPATLVQPVGSPLSLECTVEGTSNPNLYWYRQAAGRGLQLLFYSVGIGQISSEVPQNLSASRPQDRQFILSSKKLLLSDSGFYLCAWGTGLDQPQHFGDGTRLSIL.

This chain joins TRBV7-8 and TRBJ2-1; perhaps TRBD1 as D (7 bases). The CDR3 covers 12 residues. V was shortened by 1 base and J by 15 bases, with 13 bases between the two germline ends. Germline loops: CDR1 SGHVS, CDR2 FQNEAQ. The CDR3 DNA reads as TGTGCCAGCAGCTTAGGCGGGACAGTAGGGTTCTTC. Translating gives CASSLGGTVGFF.

The genes are TRBV5-1 and TRBJ1-4; TRBD1 might be the D (5 bases). The CDR3 is 14 residues long. V was clipped by 1 base and J by 6 bases, with 10 bases between them. Germline V gene lookup returns CDR1 SGHRS and CDR2 YFSETQ. CDR3: CASSLLGQDEKLFF. The CDR3 DNA sequence: TGCGCCAGCAGCTTGTTAGGACAAGATGAAAAACTGTTTTTT.

The chain combines TRBV7-9 with TRBJ2-7; unclear D gene. The CDR3 contains 16 residues. Germline CDR1 SEHNR, CDR2 FQNEAQ (reference sequence). Trimming shortened V by 2 bases and J by 5 bases, and 19 bases separated the two germline ends. The CDR3 DNA reads TGTGCCAGCAGCTTAAGTGGCACCTCTAGATCGAACGAGCAGTACTTC. Translation: CASSLSGTSRSNEQYF.

This chain connects TRBV6-6 to TRBJ2-7; perhaps TRBD2 as D (6 bases). Germline V gene data show CDR1 as MNHNY and CDR2 as SVGAGI (reference sequence). V lost 0 bases and J lost 1, with 10 bases in between. The CDR3 runs 15 residues. This chain's CDR3 is CASSYSGGGSYEQYF. The CDR3 DNA reads TGTGCCAGCAGTTACTCGGGAGGCGGGTCCTACGAGCAGTACTTC.

J is TRBJ1-1 and V is TRBV4-3; perhaps TRBD1 as D (6 bases). Germline V gene data show CDR1 as LGHNA and CDR2 as YSLEER. The CDR3 consists of 13 residues. V was trimmed by 5 bases and J by 1 base, leaving 8 bases between them. The CDR3: CASSIRGNTEAFF. CDR3 sequence (DNA): TGCGCCAGCAGCATCAGGGGGAACACTGAAGCTTTCTTT.

The V gene is TRBV19, the J gene TRBJ1-1, with 9 bases fitting TRBD1. The V gene end was trimmed by 3 bases and the J gene end by 10 bases; junction bases not matched to a gene: 12. Germline values: CDR1 LNHDA, CDR2 SQIVND (reference sequence). The CDR3 runs to 15 residues. The CDR3 protein is CASSMVTGGPWGAFF. In DNA form, the CDR3 reads TGTGCCAGTAGTATGGTGACAGGGGGTCCTTGGGGAGCTTTCTTT. Based on the CDR3 plus reference TRBV19 and TRBJ1-1, the full variable domain is DGGITQSPKYLFRKEGQNVTLSCEQNLNHDAMYWYRQDPGQGLRLIYYSQIVNDFQKGDIAEGYSVSREKKESFPLTVTSAQKNPTAFYLCASSMVTGGPWGAFFGQGTRLTVV.

This clone was seen only once. The chain is built from TRBV5-1 and TRBJ2-5; 8 nucleotides match TRBD2. The ends lost 0 bases at V and 1 base at J; junction bases unmatched: 5. This CDR3 contains 16 residues. Looked up from germline, CDR1 is SGHRS and CDR2 is YFSETQ. CDR3 sequence (DNA): TGCGCCAGCAGCTTGGGTCGCGGGAGGACCCAAGAGACCCAGTACTTC. Amino acid sequence: CASSLGRGRTQETQYF.

V is TRBV30 and J is TRBJ2-2; a possible D gene is TRBD1 (6 bases). CDR3 length: 14 amino acids. V was pared by 0 bases and J by 4 bases, with 9 bases between. The germline CDR1 and CDR2 sequences are GTSNPN and SVGIG (reference sequence). The CDR3 loop reads CAWSVARGTGELFF. The CDR3, as DNA: TGTGCCTGGAGTGTGGCCAGGGGCACCGGGGAGCTGTTTTTT.

This clone has only a few counts. The chain joins TRBV15 to TRBJ1-4; no clear D gene. The CDR3 consists of 17 residues. Between the trimmed V and J ends, which lost 3 bases and 4 bases, there was a span of 18 bases. Germline CDR1 and CDR2: LNHNV and YYDKDF (reference sequence). The CDR3 region is CATSSPKSSVLNEKLFF. The CDR3 DNA sequence: TGTGCCACCAGCAGCCCCAAGAGCTCGGTCCTTAATGAAAAACTGTTTTTT.

Many counts were recorded for this clone. J is TRBJ2-1 and V is TRBV28, with 9 bases lining up with TRBD1. Trimming cost V 5 bases and J 15 bases; bases outside gene matches: 8. The CDR3 runs 12 residues. CDR1 is MDHEN, CDR2 SYDVKM, per germline. The CDR3 protein is CASSEPGQGPFF. The CDR3 DNA follows: TGTGCCAGCAGTGAACCGGGACAGGGTCCGTTCTTC.

V gene TRBV18 combines with J gene TRBJ2-2, with 7 bases lining up with TRBD2. V dropped 4 bases and J dropped 6; count of bases not matched to a gene: 14. The CDR3 runs to 17 residues. Germline V gene lookup returns CDR1 KGHSH and CDR2 LQKENI. The CDR3 spells CASSQRLMAGEAGELFF. The CDR3 DNA is TGTGCCAGCTCACAGCGATTGATGGCGGGAGAGGCCGGGGAGCTGTTTTTT.

V gene TRBV2 combines with J gene TRBJ1-1; no clear D. The CDR3 consists of 14 residues. V lost 2 bases, J lost 0 bases, and 7 bases lay in between. Germline CDR1 is SNHLY and CDR2 is FYNNEI. CDR3 bases: TGTGCCAGCAGTGAATCAGGCATGAACACTGAAGCTTTCTTT. It translates to CASSESGMNTEAFF.

The V gene is TRBV19, the J gene TRBJ1-2; D possibly corresponds to TRBD1 (6 bases). Germline V CDR1 and CDR2: LNHDA, SQIVND (reference sequence). Trimming removed 7 bases from V and 8 bases from J, with 17 bases in between. CDR3 size: 13 residues. The CDR3 DNA reads as TGTGCCAGTACAATGGACAGCTTTTCAGGCTACACCTTC. Its protein is CASTMDSFSGYTF. Filled out from reference TRBV19 and TRBJ1-2, the complete variable domain reads DGGITQSPKYLFRKEGQNVTLSCEQNLNHDAMYWYRQDPGQGLRLIYYSQIVNDFQKGDIAEGYSVSREKKESFPLTVTSAQKNPTAFYLCASTMDSFSGYTFGSGTRLTVV.

The rearrangement uses TRBV5-1 and TRBJ2-7; no clear D. V dropped 1 base and J dropped 4 bases, with 9 bases sitting between them. CDR1 and CDR2 (germline): SGHRS, YFSETQ. The CDR3 loop spans 13 amino acids. The CDR3 sequence is CASSLQEYYEQYF. The DNA for the CDR3 is TGCGCCAGCAGCTTGCAAGAGTATTACGAGCAGTACTTC. The whole variable domain, remainder taken from reference TRBV5-1 and TRBJ2-7, is KAGVTQTPRYLIKTRGQQVTLSCSPISGHRSVSWYQQTPGQGLQFLFEYFSETQRNKGNFPGRFSGRQFSNSRSEMNVSTLELGDSALYLCASSLQEYYEQYFGPGTRLTVT.

The chain joins TRBV27 to TRBJ2-7; 13 nucleotides agree with TRBD2. With 0 bases clipped from V and 0 bases from J, the junction kept 2 bases outside the gene matches. The CDR3 loop spans 17 amino acids. Germline V gene data show CDR1 as MNHEY and CDR2 as SMNVEV (reference sequence). In DNA form, the CDR3 reads TGTGCCAGCAGTTTATCGGGGACTAGCGGGGCCTCCTACGAGCAGTACTTC. This encodes CASSLSGTSGASYEQYF.

The chain links TRBV2 to TRBJ1-1; D is ambiguous. CDR1 is SNHLY, CDR2 FYNNEI, per germline. The CDR3 is 13 amino acids. The ends were cut back, 4 bases at V and 2 bases at J, with 8 bases in the middle. CDR3 region: CASSGHSNTEAFF. DNA for the CDR3: TGTGCCAGCAGTGGACACAGTAACACTGAAGCTTTCTTT.